Listed below are T cell receptor beta chains from one sample, sequenced in a study of shared clonotypes between healthy human individuals. Method: immunoSEQ multiplex PCR; TCRdb's copy keeps in-frame clones and lacks some. The repertoire holds roughly 2.2 million clones, with about nine tenths as singletons. Sequencing used naive CD4+ T cells from PBMCs. Receptors originate from a man aged 18-30 years in good health. Some clones in this sample may be carry-over from other donors' samples. The CDR3 runs from the conserved cysteine through the conserved F or W. D genes are given only for firm matches. Size is stated for part of the rows, as once, few or many counts, or as a class when the clone is expanded.

CDR3	DNA	V	J	size	D
CASNTGGASQETQYF	TGTGCCAGCAACACAGGGGGCGCTTCCCAAGAGACCCAGTACTTC	TRBV2	TRBJ2-5	.	TRBD1
CASSAHRLAGETDTQYF	TGTGCCAGCAGCGCCCACCGACTAGCGGGAGAGACAGATACGCAGTATTTT	TRBV9	TRBJ2-3	.	TRBD2
CASSPPWPSGANVLTF	TGTGCCAGCTCACCACCGTGGCCGTCTGGGGCCAACGTCCTGACTTTC	TRBV18	TRBJ2-6	.	.
CASSFASGMQFF	TGTGCCAGCAGCTTCGCTAGCGGGATGCAGTTCTTC	TRBV7-9	TRBJ2-1	once	TRBD2
CASSLSGTSSYEQYF	TGTGCCAGCAGCTTATCCGGGACTAGCTCCTACGAGCAGTACTTC	TRBV5-4	TRBJ2-7	.	TRBD2
CASSPNSQGEQFF	TGTGCCAGCAGCCCGAACTCACAGGGCGAGCAGTTCTTC	TRBV7-9	TRBJ2-1	.	.
CASTVTGVTGNTIYF	TGTGCCAGCACCGTGACAGGGGTAACTGGAAACACCATATATTTT	TRBV28	TRBJ1-3	.	TRBD1
CASRTTYGTDTQYF	TGTGCCAGCAGGACCACATATGGCACAGATACGCAGTATTTT	TRBV6-5	TRBJ2-3	.	.
CASSVAQGPSYNEQFF	TGTGCCAGCAGCGTAGCCCAAGGCCCGTCCTACAATGAGCAGTTCTTC	TRBV9	TRBJ2-1	.	.
CASSLRPPVDEQYF	TGTGCCAGCAGCTTGAGACCGCCCGTCGACGAGCAGTACTTC	TRBV5-5	TRBJ2-7	.	.
CASSFPGQGSNQPQHF	TGTGCCAGCAGTTTCCCCGGACAGGGTAGCAATCAGCCCCAGCATTTT	TRBV28	TRBJ1-5	.	TRBD1
CASSPSGTPNSEQFF	TGTGCCAGCTCACCATCCGGGACCCCAAATAGTGAGCAGTTCTTC	TRBV18	TRBJ2-1	.	.
CASRRGYTGELFF	TGTGCCAGCAGAAGGGGCTACACCGGGGAGCTGTTTTTT	TRBV5-6	TRBJ2-2	once	.
CASSIIAGAGTEAFF	TGTGCCAGTAGTATTATAGCGGGGGCGGGCACTGAAGCTTTCTTT	TRBV19	TRBJ1-1	.	.
CAWGSRNRGVTEAFF	TGTGCCTGGGGGTCCCGTAACAGGGGGGTAACTGAAGCTTTCTTT	TRBV30	TRBJ1-1	.	TRBD1
CASSLMAASEQYF	TGTGCCAGCAGCTTAATGGCGGCATCTGAGCAGTACTTC	TRBV7-9	TRBJ2-7	.	.
CASSPNPGQGSYEQYF	TGCGCCAGCAGCCCAAATCCGGGACAGGGGAGCTACGAGCAGTACTTC	TRBV5-1	TRBJ2-7	.	TRBD1
CASSAGRGISGANVLTF	TGTGCCAGCAGTGCCGGCAGGGGAATCTCTGGGGCCAACGTCCTGACTTTC	TRBV2	TRBJ2-6	.	.
CASSLSPGDAEAFF	TGTGCCAGCAGCTTATCCCCGGGGGACGCTGAAGCTTTCTTT	TRBV7-2	TRBJ1-1	.	.
CASSVRGEETQYF	TGTGCCAGCAGCGTACGGGGAGAAGAGACCCAGTACTTC	TRBV9	TRBJ2-5	.	.
CASTEGTGNTDTQYF	TGTGCCAGCACCGAGGGGACAGGGAACACAGATACGCAGTATTTT	TRBV6-4	TRBJ2-3	.	TRBD1
CASSYSEGAYEQYF	TGTGCCAGCAGTTACTCTGAGGGGGCATACGAGCAGTACTTC	TRBV6-5	TRBJ2-7	.	TRBD1
CASSVSGGLADTQYF	TGTGCCAGCAGTGTATCAGGGGGATTAGCAGATACGCAGTATTTT	TRBV2	TRBJ2-3	.	TRBD1
CARSLRALPATEQYF	TGTGCCAGAAGCTTGCGGGCACTCCCCGCGACCGAGCAGTACTTC	TRBV5-3	TRBJ2-7	.	.
CASSERAGELFF	TGCGCCAGCAGTGAGAGGGCCGGGGAGCTGTTTTTT	TRBV10-1	TRBJ2-2	.	.
CASSLRTSGGNEQFF	TGCGCCAGCAGCTTGAGGACTAGCGGGGGGAATGAGCAGTTCTTC	TRBV5-1	TRBJ2-1	.	TRBD2
CASSEWRPYEQYF	TGTGCCAGCAGTGAATGGCGGCCCTACGAGCAGTACTTC	TRBV2	TRBJ2-7	.	.
CASVSPTGMRAQRGYEQYF	TGTGCCAGCGTCAGTCCTACAGGTATGAGGGCCCAACGAGGTTACGAGCAGTACTTC	TRBV21-1	TRBJ2-7	.	.
CASSLTRYEQYF	TGTGCCAGCAGCTTGACTCGGTACGAGCAGTACTTC	TRBV11-2	TRBJ2-7	.	.
CASSTGGLNTEAFF	TGTGCCAGCAGCACAGGGGGCTTGAACACTGAAGCTTTCTTT	TRBV11-3	TRBJ1-1	.	TRBD1
CASRLGTGFYEQYF	TGCGCCAGCAGACTTGGGACAGGGTTCTACGAGCAGTACTTC	TRBV5-1	TRBJ2-7	.	TRBD1
CASSIAGPSYEQYF	TGTGCCAGCAGTATAGCGGGACCTTCCTACGAGCAGTACTTC	TRBV2	TRBJ2-7	.	TRBD2
CASSYSDREQDGYTF	TGTGCCAGCAGTTACTCCGACAGGGAGCAGGATGGCTACACCTTC	TRBV6-6	TRBJ1-2	once	TRBD1